This T cell receptor beta chain was sequenced in a study of blood T cell repertoires in COVID-19. About the study: The United States, Italy and Spain supplied acute and convalescent COVID-19 samples. Sample material is recorded as cDNA or gDNA derived from T cells, B-cell-depleted T cells, or PBMCs.

V dropped 6 bases and J dropped 4 bases, with 18 bases sitting between them. The CDR3 sequence is 15 residues long. Germline-derived CDR1 and CDR2 are MNHEY and SVGAGI. Authors' analysis steps: Estimation of nucleated cell counts relied on the amplification of reference gene primers. Profiled with immunoSEQ multiplex PCR; TCRdb holds only in-frame clones, not every one. D and trimming were read from the DNA, whereas the V and J calls and clone size are those reported in that table. There are 90,000 to 150,000 clones in the sample; approximately 87% occur only once, and roughly 2.2% lies in the top ten.

Source material: peripheral blood. The chain couples TRBV6-5 to TRBJ1-2; TRBD1 is a possible D gene (6 bases). The receptor was isolated from a woman in her 50s with acute or convalescent COVID-19. The CDR3 coding sequence is TGTGCCAGCAGCCTACCCTCACAGGGCATCTATGGCTACACCTTC. This sequence encodes CASSLPSQGIYGYTF.